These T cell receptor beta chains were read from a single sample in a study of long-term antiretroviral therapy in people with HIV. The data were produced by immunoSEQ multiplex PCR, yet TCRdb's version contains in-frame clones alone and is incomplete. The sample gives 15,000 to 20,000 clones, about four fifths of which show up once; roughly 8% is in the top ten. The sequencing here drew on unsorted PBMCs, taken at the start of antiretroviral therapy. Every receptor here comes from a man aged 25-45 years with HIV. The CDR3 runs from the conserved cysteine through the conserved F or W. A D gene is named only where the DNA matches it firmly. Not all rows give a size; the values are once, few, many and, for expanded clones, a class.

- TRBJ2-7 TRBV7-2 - CASSLNGGPGEQYF TGTGCCAGCAGCTTAAATGGAGGGCCAGGCGAGCAGTACTTC
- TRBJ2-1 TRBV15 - CATSPRQAGRENEQFF TGTGCCACCAGCCCTCGTCAGGCAGGGAGAGAGAATGAGCAGTTCTTC
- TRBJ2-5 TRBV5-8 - CASSLGSVQETQYF TGTGCCAGCAGCTTGGGGTCAGTCCAAGAGACCCAGTACTTC
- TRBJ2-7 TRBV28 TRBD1 CASSSPGTGKGEQYF TGTGCCAGCAGTTCCCCCGGGACAGGGAAAGGCGAGCAGTACTTC
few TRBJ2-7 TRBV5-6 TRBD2 CASSSGGSALGEQYF TGTGCCAGCAGCTCGGGAGGGAGTGCTCTTGGGGAGCAGTACTTC
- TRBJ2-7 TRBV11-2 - CASSQGPPPYEQYF TGTGCCAGCAGCCAGGGGCCACCTCCTTACGAGCAGTACTTC
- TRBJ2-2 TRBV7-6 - CASSVRGQVNSANTGELFF TGTGCCAGCAGCGTTAGGGGTCAGGTGAACTCCGCGAACACCGGGGAGCTGTTTTTT
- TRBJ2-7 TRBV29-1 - CSVEDGEYEQYF TGCAGCGTTGAAGACGGGGAGTACGAGCAGTACTTC
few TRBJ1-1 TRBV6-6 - CASSYRVYEAFF TGTGCCAGCAGTTACCGGGTTTATGAAGCTTTCTTT
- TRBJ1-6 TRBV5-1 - CASSISSDAPSSPLHF TGCGCCAGCAGCATCTCCAGCGACGCCCCATCCTCACCCCTCCACTTT
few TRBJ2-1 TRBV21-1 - CASSKCLRGRNEQFF TGTGCCAGCAGCAAATGTTTGCGGGGTCGGAATGAGCAGTTCTTC
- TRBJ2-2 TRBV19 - CASSSTGELFF TGTGCCAGTAGTAGTACCGGGGAGCTGTTTTTT
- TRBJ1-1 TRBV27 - CASSVGRNTEAFF TGTGCCAGCAGTGTGGGGAGGAACACTGAAGCTTTCTTT
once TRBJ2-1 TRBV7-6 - CASSFTSGPPYNEQFF TGTGCCAGCAGCTTCACCAGCGGGCCTCCCTACAATGAGCAGTTCTTC
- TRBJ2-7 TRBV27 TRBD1 CASSPAWDRVYEQYF TGTGCCAGCAGTCCCGCCTGGGACAGGGTATACGAGCAGTACTTC
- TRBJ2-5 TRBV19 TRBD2 CASSGAGAGETQYF TGTGCCAGTAGTGGAGCGGGAGCGGGGGAGACCCAGTACTTC
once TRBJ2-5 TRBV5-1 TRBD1 CASRGTDQETQYF TGCGCCAGCAGGGGGACAGATCAAGAGACCCAGTACTTC
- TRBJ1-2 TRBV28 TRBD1 CASSSYRGVDGYTF TGTGCCAGCAGTAGCTACAGGGGAGTAGATGGCTACACCTTC
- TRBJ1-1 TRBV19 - CASSTGTSPGYTEAFF TGTGCCAGTAGTACCGGGACCTCCCCTGGGTACACTGAAGCTTTCTTT
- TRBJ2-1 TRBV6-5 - CASSPNSYNEQFF TGTGCCAGCAGCCCGAACTCCTACAATGAGCAGTTCTTC
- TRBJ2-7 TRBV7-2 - CASSLGVYEQYF TGTGCCAGCAGCTTAGGGGTCTACGAGCAGTACTTC
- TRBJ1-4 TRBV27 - CASSFLGGNNEKLFF TGTGCCAGCAGTTTTTTGGGGGGCAATAATGAAAAACTGTTTTTT
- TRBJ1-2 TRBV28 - CASSSDGKAYGYTF TGTGCCAGCAGCTCAGACGGGAAAGCCTATGGCTACACCTTC
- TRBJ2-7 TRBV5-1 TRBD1 CASSPRTGVDEQYF TGCGCCAGCAGCCCTAGGACAGGGGTGGACGAGCAGTACTTC
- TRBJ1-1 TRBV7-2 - CASSRRPGRTNEAFF TGTGCCAGCAGCCGGCGTCCGGGACGGACGAATGAAGCTTTCTTT
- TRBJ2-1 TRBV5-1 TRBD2 CASRGGGNEQFF TGCGCCAGCAGGGGCGGGGGTAATGAGCAGTTCTTC
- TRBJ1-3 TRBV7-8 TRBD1 CASSFRVQPGQGGNTIYF TGTGCCAGCAGCTTTCGGGTTCAGCCGGGACAGGGTGGAAACACCATATATTTT
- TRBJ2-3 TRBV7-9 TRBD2 CASSASGIHGDTQYF TGTGCCAGCAGCGCAAGCGGGATCCATGGAGATACGCAGTATTTT
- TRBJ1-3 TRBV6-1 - CASSEGWGSGNTIYF TGTGCCAGCAGTGAAGGGTGGGGCTCTGGAAACACCATATATTTT
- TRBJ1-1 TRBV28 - CASSLSGGNTEAFF TGTGCCAGCAGTTTATCGGGGGGGAACACTGAAGCTTTCTTT
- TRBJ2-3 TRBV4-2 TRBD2 CASSQTSGRGDTQYF TGTGCCAGCAGCCAGACTAGCGGGAGGGGAGATACGCAGTATTTT
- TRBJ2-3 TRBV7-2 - CASSLSLAAGGTDTQYF TGTGCCAGCAGCTTAAGTTTGGCAGCGGGCGGAACAGATACGCAGTATTTT
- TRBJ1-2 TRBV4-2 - CASSQEGVGRRGGYTF TGTGCCAGCAGCCAAGAAGGTGTGGGACGCCGGGGTGGCTACACCTTC
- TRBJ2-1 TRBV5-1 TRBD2 CASSFGTTDEQFF TGCGCCAGCAGCTTTGGGACTACTGATGAGCAGTTCTTC
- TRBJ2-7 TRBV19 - CASSIGANSYEQYF TGTGCCAGTAGTATTGGTGCCAACTCCTACGAGCAGTACTTC
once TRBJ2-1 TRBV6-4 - CASSDVVSSYNEQFF TGTGCCAGCAGTGACGTGGTAAGCTCCTACAATGAGCAGTTCTTC
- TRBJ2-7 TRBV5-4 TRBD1 CASSRTGTGISYEQYF TGTGCCAGCAGCAGAACCGGGACAGGCATCTCCTACGAGCAGTACTTC
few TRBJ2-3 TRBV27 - CASSLSTSGSTDTQYF TGTGCCAGCAGTTTATCGACCAGCGGTAGCACAGATACGCAGTATTTT
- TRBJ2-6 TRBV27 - CASSPLSSGANVLTF TGTGCCAGCAGTCCACTCAGCTCTGGGGCCAACGTCCTGACTTTC
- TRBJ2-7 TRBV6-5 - CASSYYQGKYYEQYF TGTGCCAGCAGTTACTATCAGGGGAAATACTACGAGCAGTACTTC
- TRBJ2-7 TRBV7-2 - CASSFGRGEQYF TGTGCCAGCAGCTTCGGGAGAGGCGAGCAGTACTTC
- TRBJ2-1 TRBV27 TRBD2 CASSSRPGLAGVHNEQFF TGTGCCAGCAGCTCCCGACCGGGACTAGCGGGAGTTCACAATGAGCAGTTCTTC
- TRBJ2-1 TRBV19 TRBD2 CASRQSGALGYNEQFF TGTGCCAGTAGGCAGAGCGGGGCGCTTGGCTACAATGAGCAGTTCTTC
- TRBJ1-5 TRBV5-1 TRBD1 CASKGQGENQPQHF TGCGCCAGTAAAGGACAGGGAGAAAATCAGCCCCAGCATTTT
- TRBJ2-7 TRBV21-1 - CASSKAGGTYEQYF TGTGCCAGCAGCAAAGCTGGGGGTACCTACGAGCAGTACTTC
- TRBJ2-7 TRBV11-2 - CASSLGEDTSAYEQYF TGTGCCAGCAGCTTAGGTGAGGACACCTCAGCCTACGAGCAGTACTTC
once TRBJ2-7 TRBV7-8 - CASSLGEAYEQYF TGTGCCAGCAGCTTAGGGGAGGCCTACGAGCAGTACTTC
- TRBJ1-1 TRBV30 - CAWDTGTEAFF TGTGCCTGGGACACAGGGACTGAAGCTTTCTTT
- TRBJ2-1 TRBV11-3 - CASSLVSTARNEQFF TGTGCCAGCAGCTTAGTGTCTACAGCGCGGAATGAGCAGTTCTTC
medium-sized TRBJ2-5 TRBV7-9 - CASTPVSETQYF TGTGCCAGCACACCCGTGTCCGAGACCCAGTACTTC
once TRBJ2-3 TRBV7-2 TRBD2 CASSPGLAGVSTDTQYF TGTGCCAGCAGCCCCGGACTAGCGGGAGTTTCCACAGATACGCAGTATTTT
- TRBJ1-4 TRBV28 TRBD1 CASSPPDRGQEKLFF TGTGCCAGCAGTCCCCCGGACAGGGGGCAGGAAAAACTGTTTTTT
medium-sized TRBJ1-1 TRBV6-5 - CASSYAAGPTEAFF TGTGCCAGCAGTTACGCGGCGGGCCCCACTGAAGCTTTCTTT
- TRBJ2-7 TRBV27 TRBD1 CASSLSLGDSYYEQYF TGTGCCAGCAGTTTATCCTTGGGGGACAGCTACTACGAGCAGTACTTC